Listed below are T cell receptor beta chains from one sample, sequenced in a study of shared clonotypes between healthy human individuals. Produced via immunoSEQ multiplex PCR; TCRdb's table is partial and in-frame only. The table lists approximately 740,000 clones, roughly 70% of them singletons. The sample comprised memory CD4+ T cells sorted from blood. These receptor sequences come from a woman aged 25 to 45 in good health. Both conserved end residues are part of each CDR3. A D gene is named only where the DNA matches it firmly. Clone size is shown for a subset of rows, as once, few, many or a class of expanded clone.

v_gene	d_gene	j_gene	abundance	CDR3aa	CDR3nt
TRBV5-8	.	TRBJ1-3	many	CASSLARIGNTIYF	TGTGCCAGCAGCTTGGCCCGGATCGGAAACACCATATATTTT
TRBV7-6	TRBD2	TRBJ2-7	.	CASSTSSAGASYEQYF	TGTGCCAGCAGCACGTCGTCGGCGGGAGCCTCCTACGAGCAGTACTTC
TRBV30	.	TRBJ1-5	.	CAWSVRANQPQHF	TGTGCCTGGAGTGTTCGGGCAAATCAGCCCCAGCATTTT
TRBV19	.	TRBJ1-4	.	CASSIAAEAPTNEKLFF	TGTGCCAGTAGTATAGCGGCCGAGGCACCAACTAATGAAAAACTGTTTTTT
TRBV5-4	.	TRBJ2-1	.	CASTTMAGNNEQFF	TGTGCCAGCACCACCATGGCGGGAAACAATGAGCAGTTCTTC
TRBV7-3	TRBD1	TRBJ1-1	.	CASSSATGAEAFF	TGTGCCAGCAGCTCCGCGACAGGGGCTGAAGCTTTCTTT
TRBV7-6	.	TRBJ1-1	.	CASSLGVRGRMNTEAFF	TGTGCCAGCAGCTTAGGGGTGCGGGGAAGAATGAACACTGAAGCTTTCTTT
TRBV28	.	TRBJ1-1	.	CASSEGGAGTEAFF	TGTGCCAGCAGTGAAGGGGGGGCCGGCACTGAAGCTTTCTTT
TRBV27	.	TRBJ1-5	.	CASSYRQRNQPQHF	TGTGCCAGCAGTTATAGACAGCGCAATCAGCCCCAGCATTTT
TRBV7-9	.	TRBJ2-4	few	CASSFDGTKNIQYF	TGTGCCAGCAGCTTCGACGGAACTAAAAACATTCAGTACTTC
TRBV5-5	.	TRBJ2-2	once	CASSSYTGELFF	TGTGCCAGCAGCTCGTACACCGGGGAGCTGTTTTTT
TRBV19	.	TRBJ1-2	many	CASSIRRSSGYGYTF	TGTGCCAGTAGTATAAGACGGAGCTCGGGCTATGGCTACACCTTC
TRBV6-4	.	TRBJ2-1	few	CASSATDLGEQFF	TGTGCCAGCAGCGCGACGGATTTGGGTGAGCAGTTCTTC
TRBV27	TRBD1	TRBJ1-1	.	CASSFLGQGYLAFF	TGTGCCAGCAGTTTCCTGGGACAGGGGTACTTAGCTTTCTTT
TRBV5-1	.	TRBJ1-1	.	CASSSMGTGRENTEAFF	TGCGCCAGCAGTTCGATGGGGACGGGAAGGGAGAACACTGAAGCTTTCTTT
TRBV6-1	.	TRBJ1-2	.	CASNQAPAGYTF	TGTGCCAGTAACCAGGCCCCGGCGGGCTACACCTTC
TRBV6-1	.	TRBJ1-2	.	CASSVQGNYGYTF	TGTGCCAGCAGTGTCCAGGGGAACTATGGCTACACCTTC
TRBV28	.	TRBJ2-3	.	CASSHGGGTDTQYF	TGTGCCAGCAGCCATGGAGGGGGGACAGATACGCAGTATTTT
TRBV19	.	TRBJ1-3	.	CASKTQTSSGNTIYF	TGTGCCAGTAAGACACAAACGAGCTCTGGAAACACCATATATTTT
TRBV5-1	.	TRBJ2-5	.	CASSPWAGQETQYF	TGCGCCAGCAGCCCGTGGGCAGGGCAGGAGACCCAGTACTTC
TRBV2	TRBD2	TRBJ2-7	.	CASSGLAGINEQYF	TGTGCCTCGTCCGGACTAGCGGGAATCAACGAGCAGTACTTC
TRBV7-8	.	TRBJ1-1	.	CASSLNGGVNTEAFF	TGTGCCAGCAGCTTAAACGGGGGGGTGAACACTGAAGCTTTCTTT
TRBV7-2	.	TRBJ1-1	.	CASSQKGVGTEAFF	TGTGCCAGCAGCCAGAAAGGTGTGGGCACTGAAGCTTTCTTT
TRBV19	.	TRBJ2-5	.	CASSPLRVGQETQYF	TGTGCCAGTAGTCCCCTCAGGGTTGGGCAAGAGACCCAGTACTTC
TRBV11-2	.	TRBJ2-4	.	CASSYGIRDDKNIQYF	TGTGCCAGCAGCTACGGTATCCGGGACGACAAAAACATTCAGTACTTC
TRBV5-4	.	TRBJ2-7	.	CASSSNYEQYF	TGTGCCAGCAGCTCCAACTACGAGCAGTACTTC
TRBV28	TRBD1	TRBJ1-3	.	CASSLTQGAGGHSGNTIYF	TGTGCCAGCAGTTTGACCCAGGGGGCTGGAGGACACTCTGGAAACACCATATATTTT
TRBV19	TRBD2	TRBJ2-2	.	CASNGGRRDGELFF	TGTGCCAGTAACGGCGGGAGGCGAGACGGGGAGCTGTTTTTT
TRBV7-9	TRBD2	TRBJ2-1	.	CASSLVRLAGEIEQFF	TGTGCCAGCAGCTTAGTTCGACTAGCGGGAGAAATTGAGCAGTTCTTC
TRBV7-2	.	TRBJ2-7	once	CASSRDSRGGEQYF	TGTGCCAGCAGCCGGGACAGCCGAGGGGGGGAGCAGTACTTC
TRBV6-5	.	TRBJ2-7	.	CASRKAGSGTYEQYF	TGTGCCAGCAGAAAAGCTGGGAGTGGGACCTACGAGCAGTACTTC
TRBV2	.	TRBJ1-5	.	CASSHQGISNQPQHF	TGTGCCAGCAGTCATCAGGGGATTAGCAATCAGCCCCAGCATTTT
TRBV18	TRBD2	TRBJ2-3	.	CASSPRGGSTDTQYF	TGTGCCAGCTCACCCCGGGGAGGGAGCACAGATACGCAGTATTTT
TRBV7-2	TRBD2	TRBJ2-2	.	CASSLAGGPKNGELFF	TGTGCCAGCAGCTTAGCGGGAGGGCCGAAGAACGGGGAGCTGTTTTTT
TRBV7-6	TRBD2	TRBJ2-3	many	CASSNIAGVLDTQYF	TGTGCCAGCAGCAATATAGCGGGAGTGTTGGATACGCAGTATTTT
TRBV19	TRBD1	TRBJ2-3	.	CASSIEGQNTDTQYF	TGTGCCAGTAGTATAGAGGGACAGAACACAGATACGCAGTATTTT
TRBV5-4	.	TRBJ1-1	.	CASSKEYGSQAFF	TGTGCCAGCAGCAAGGAGTACGGCAGCCAAGCTTTCTTT
TRBV5-1	TRBD2	TRBJ2-1	once	CASSVAEVDASGRNEQFF	TGCGCCAGCAGCGTGGCCGAGGTTGATGCTAGCGGGAGGAATGAGCAGTTCTTC
TRBV7-9	TRBD1	TRBJ1-2	.	CASRGLGTGIGYTF	TGTGCCAGCAGGGGCCTCGGGACAGGGATTGGCTACACCTTC
TRBV10-1	TRBD2	TRBJ2-7	few	CASSRGLAHEQYF	TGCGCCAGCAGTCGAGGACTAGCGCACGAGCAGTACTTC
TRBV5-6	TRBD1	TRBJ2-1	.	CASSLPRTGKWEQFF	TGTGCCAGCAGCTTACCCCGGACAGGGAAGTGGGAGCAGTTCTTC
TRBV27	TRBD2	TRBJ2-1	.	CASSSLGTSGRANEQFF	TGTGCCAGCAGTTCCCTCGGGACTAGCGGGAGGGCGAATGAGCAGTTCTTC
TRBV19	TRBD1	TRBJ2-3	.	CASSKTGAVRDTQYF	TGTGCCAGTAGTAAAACAGGGGCCGTCAGAGATACGCAGTATTTT
TRBV2	.	TRBJ1-1	.	CASSKEAGTNTEAFF	TGTGCCAGCAGTAAGGAAGCAGGGACGAACACTGAAGCTTTCTTT
TRBV29-1	TRBD2	TRBJ2-5	.	CSVEDRAGGPFVKTQYF	TGCAGCGTTGAAGATCGGGCGGGAGGGCCATTTGTAAAGACCCAGTACTTC
TRBV5-4	.	TRBJ1-1	.	CASSFGNTEAFF	TGTGCCAGCAGCTTTGGGAACACTGAAGCTTTCTTT
TRBV5-1	.	TRBJ1-3	.	CASSLTATSSGNTIYF	TGCGCCAGCAGCTTGACAGCTACATCCTCTGGAAACACCATATATTTT
TRBV19	.	TRBJ2-1	.	CASSMQGRAYNEQFF	TGTGCCAGTAGTATGCAGGGACGCGCCTACAATGAGCAGTTCTTC
TRBV2	.	TRBJ1-2	.	CASSSPRRSTVNYGYTF	TGTGCCAGCAGTTCACCTCGCCGATCGACAGTTAACTATGGCTACACCTTC
TRBV28	TRBD1	TRBJ1-1	.	CATAATDRGRGEAFF	TGTGCCACCGCAGCTACGGACAGGGGGCGTGGTGAAGCTTTCTTT
TRBV25-1	TRBD2	TRBJ2-1	once	CASSYTSPTSGRVNEQFF	TGTGCCAGCAGTTACACATCCCCCACTAGCGGGAGAGTAAATGAGCAGTTCTTC
TRBV5-1	.	TRBJ1-1	.	CAGRQNTGSEAFF	TGCGCAGGACGGCAAAACACAGGGAGTGAAGCTTTCTTT